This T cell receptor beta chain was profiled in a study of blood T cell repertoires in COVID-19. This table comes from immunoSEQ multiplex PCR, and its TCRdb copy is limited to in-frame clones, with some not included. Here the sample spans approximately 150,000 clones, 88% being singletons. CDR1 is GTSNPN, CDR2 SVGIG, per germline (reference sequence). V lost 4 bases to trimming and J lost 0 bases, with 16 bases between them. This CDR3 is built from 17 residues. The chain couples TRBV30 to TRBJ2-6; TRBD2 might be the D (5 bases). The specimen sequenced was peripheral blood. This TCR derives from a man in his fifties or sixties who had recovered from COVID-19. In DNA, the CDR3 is TGTGCCTGGAAGGGCGGGCGCGCTAGCTCTGGGGCCAACGTCCTGACTTTC. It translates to CAWKGGRASSGANVLTF.